This entry concerns a single T cell receptor (beta chain). The antigen remains undetermined. Germline values: CDR1 LNHDA, CDR2 SQIVND (reference sequence). CDR3 size: 15 residues. V was clipped by 5 bases and J by 0 bases, with 11 bases between them. This sample stems from a study of cytomegalovirus exposure and HLA in healthy donors. Study details: Findings of an earlier analysis included under 140 million unique TCR beta sequences from roughly 190 million T cells. Regarding the study as a whole: In an earlier analysis, in some 600 donors, most V segments appeared productive either ~90% or ~30% of the time. The study labeled 150 or so TCR beta chains cytomegalovirus-associated. Highest at DRB1 and lowest at HLA-C, TCR association rates differed among HLA loci in a later analysis.

With 60 Vbeta and 13 Jbeta primers, the PCR was carried out. Libraries were prepared by immunoSEQ multiplex PCR; TCRdb keeps only in-frame clonotypes and omits some of them. Of 200,000 to 250,000 clones listed, just under 85% are singletons. V is TRBV19 and J is TRBJ1-3; D is possibly TRBD1 (5 bases). The TCR comes from a woman aged 40-49 years in good health and CMV-seronegative. Sample: PBMCs. CDR3 sequence: CASSSRVNSGNTIYF. CDR3 in DNA: TGTGCCAGTAGTTCCAGGGTCAACTCTGGAAACACCATATATTTT. Full variable domain (missing parts from reference TRBV19 and TRBJ1-3): DGGITQSPKYLFRKEGQNVTLSCEQNLNHDAMYWYRQDPGQGLRLIYYSQIVNDFQKGDIAEGYSVSREKKESFPLTVTSAQKNPTAFYLCASSSRVNSGNTIYFGEGSWLTVV.